The rows below give T cell receptor beta chains drawn from one sample of a study of cytomegalovirus exposure and HLA in healthy donors. Assay used: immunoSEQ multiplex PCR; TCRdb lists only in-frame clones, some missing. The sample carries some 150,000 clones, roughly four fifths recorded once. Sequenced material: PBMCs. These receptor sequences come from a man in his thirties or forties in good health and CMV-seropositive. CDR3s include the opening cysteine and the closing phenylalanine or tryptophan. D genes are given only for firm matches. Some rows have no size entry. The others give once, few or many, or a class for an expanded clone.

V	J	size	D	DNA	CDR3
TRBV2	TRBJ2-1	NA	TRBD1	TGTGCCAGCAGTGAGCGGACAGGGCGGAATGAGCAGTTCTTC	CASSERTGRNEQFF
TRBV5-4	TRBJ2-1	NA	NA	TGTGCCAGCTCTGAGCGCAATGAGCAGTTCTTC	CASSERNEQFF
TRBV6-1	TRBJ2-7	NA	TRBD1	TGTGCCAGCTGGGCCGACAGGGGGTATTCCTACGAGCAGTACTTC	CASWADRGYSYEQYF
TRBV7-9	TRBJ2-1	NA	TRBD1	TGTGCCAGCAGCTTAGCGGGGACAGGGAATGAGCAGTTCTTC	CASSLAGTGNEQFF
TRBV27	TRBJ1-1	NA	NA	TGTGCCAGCAGCGATAGGGGCACTGAAGCTTTCTTT	CASSDRGTEAFF
TRBV29-1	TRBJ1-2	few	TRBD1	TGCAGCGTTGACCAAGACAGGGGCTATGGCTACACCTTC	CSVDQDRGYGYTF
TRBV28	TRBJ1-1	NA	NA	TGTGCCAGCAGCCTTACAGGGAAAGTAGCTTTCTTT	CASSLTGKVAFF
TRBV14	TRBJ1-6	NA	NA	TGTGCCAGCAGCCAAGATCGGTATTCACCCCTCCACTTT	CASSQDRYSPLHF
TRBV7-2	TRBJ1-1	NA	TRBD1	TGTGCCAGCAGTCATGACAGGGTTGAAGCTTTCTTT	CASSHDRVEAFF
TRBV7-2	TRBJ1-4	NA	TRBD1	TGTGCCAGCAGCTTAGGGCCCACTGACAGGGTGGGGGGAAAACTGTTTTTT	CASSLGPTDRVGGKLFF
TRBV19	TRBJ1-1	NA	NA	TGTGCCAGTAGTGGACAGCGGGGCACTGAAGCTTTCTTT	CASSGQRGTEAFF
TRBV5-1	TRBJ1-1	NA	TRBD1	TGCGCCAGCAGCCCGGGGACAGTCACTGAAGCTTTCTTT	CASSPGTVTEAFF
TRBV11-2	TRBJ2-7	NA	TRBD2	TGTGCCAGCAGCCACCTAGCGGGAGACGACGAGCAGTACTTC	CASSHLAGDDEQYF